Detailed here is one T cell receptor (beta chain). Study members were between roughly 18 and 100 years old and lived in 20 to 30 US regions. Membership in each cohort depended on participant-reported clinical history. This sample is part of a study of blood T cell repertoires in COVID-19. The germline V gene encodes CDR1 LNHNV and CDR2 YYDKDF (reference sequence). The CDR3 consists of 15 residues. Unmatched junction bases numbered 1, after V lost 6 bases and J lost 0 bases. As originally analysed: The authors estimated nucleated cell counts from reference gene primer amplification. Some clones are missing from TCRdb's copy, which holds only in-frame ones; the method was immunoSEQ multiplex PCR. D and trimming come from the DNA, and the V and J calls and clone size come from that table. Of a few hundred thousand clones listed, 80% to 95% are singletons.

The sequence was obtained from a middle-aged woman who had been exposed to COVID-19. Sample: PBMCs or T cells enriched from blood (not recorded which). The chain joins TRBV15 to TRBJ1-3; TRBD1 matches 11 bases. This chain's CDR3 is CATRGQGVSGNTIYF. The CDR3 region has the DNA TGTGCCACCAGGGGACAGGGGGTCTCTGGAAACACCATATATTTT.